This T cell receptor beta chain originates from a study of long-term antiretroviral therapy in people with HIV. Background on the study: Earliest sampling preceded the 2015 immediate-ART recommendation by about a decade.

The length of the CDR3 is 15 residues. Trimming pared 9 bases from V and 4 bases from J, leaving 20 bases between. The V gene's germline CDR1 is SGHRS and CDR2 YFSETQ. Running of the v3.0 immunoSEQ assay took place at survey level. The method was immunoSEQ multiplex PCR; TCRdb's version includes in-frame clones alone and lacks a portion of them. Here the sample spans just under 35,000 clones, 85% being singletons. Study findings and constraints: Pre-ART expanded TRB clones stayed dominant throughout, though often decreasing after ART. HIV repertoire CDR3 lengths ranged less widely than those of controls.

Points on this clone: Its antigen is not identified.

The sequenced sample was unsorted PBMCs, obtained approximately 2.7 years before starting antiretroviral therapy. The sequence derives from a woman aged 30 to 39 with HIV. The chain carries TRBV5-1 and TRBJ2-1; perhaps TRBD2 as D (7 bases). CDR3 DNA: TGCGCCACGGCTGGGGGGGGCGCAGGTTACAATGAGCAGTTCTTC. This gives the protein CATAGGGAGYNEQFF.